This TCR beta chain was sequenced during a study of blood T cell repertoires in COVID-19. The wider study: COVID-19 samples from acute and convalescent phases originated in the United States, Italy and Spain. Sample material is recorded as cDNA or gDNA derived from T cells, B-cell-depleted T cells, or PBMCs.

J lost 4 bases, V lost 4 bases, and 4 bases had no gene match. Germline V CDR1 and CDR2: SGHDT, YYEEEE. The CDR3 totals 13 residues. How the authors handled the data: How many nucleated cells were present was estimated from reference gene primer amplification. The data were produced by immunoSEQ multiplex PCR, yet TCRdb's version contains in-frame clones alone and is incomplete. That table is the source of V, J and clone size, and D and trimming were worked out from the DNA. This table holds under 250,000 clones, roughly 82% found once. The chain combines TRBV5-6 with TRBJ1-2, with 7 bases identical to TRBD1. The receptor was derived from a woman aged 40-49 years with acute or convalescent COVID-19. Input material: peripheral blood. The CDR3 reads CASSAHRGYGYTF. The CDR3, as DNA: TGTGCCAGCAGCGCCCACAGGGGCTATGGCTACACCTTC.